The 7 T cell receptor beta chains below were found in one sample sequenced in a study of cytomegalovirus exposure and HLA in healthy donors. Primers: 60 Vbeta forward and 13 Jbeta reverse. Assay: immunoSEQ multiplex PCR; the TCRdb copy retains only in-frame clones and omits some. This table has approximately 100,000 clones, roughly 75% appearing once. Sample: PBMCs. The receptors were sampled from a woman aged 18-29 years in good health and CMV-seropositive.

Notes on this clone: One junction end disagrees with the germline gene, perhaps due to a read error. The chain employs TRBV7-7 and TRBJ2-5; 11 bases line up with TRBD2. The germline CDR1 and CDR2 sequences are SSHAT and FNYEAQ (reference sequence). This CDR3 is built from 15 residues. The CDR3: CASSTSGGRQETQYF. The CDR3 DNA is TGTGCTAGCAGCACTAGCGGGGGACGCCAAGAGACCCAGTACTTC.

The CDR3 DNA is TGTGCCAGCAGTAAGGGAGGTGGGGCAGATACGCAGTATTTT. Protein product: CASSKGGGADTQYF. V usage is TRBV7-3 and J usage is TRBJ2-3; TRBD2 is a possible D gene (6 bases). The CDR3 sequence is 14 residues long. Germline CDR1 and CDR2: SGHTA and FQGTGA. Trimming took 6 bases from V and 4 from J, leaving 14 bases between them.

The chain recombines TRBV30 with TRBJ2-3; 8 bases are shared with TRBD2. CDR3 length: 15 amino acids. Germline CDR1 GTSNPN, CDR2 SVGIG (reference sequence). Losses at the gene ends were 4 bases for V and 8 bases for J; bases not matched to a gene: 14. The CDR3 spells CAWTGLAAGEGTQYF. CDR3 in DNA: TGTGCCTGGACAGGACTAGCTGCCGGTGAAGGTACGCAGTATTTT.

This clone has only one observation. This sequence joins TRBV27 and TRBJ1-5; the D is unclear. The ends were cut back, 5 bases at V and 7 bases at J, with 9 bases in the middle. Germline V gives CDR1 MNHEY, CDR2 SMNVEV (reference sequence). This CDR3 has 12 residues. DNA for the CDR3: TGTGCCAGCAGTACCCCGGGGCAGCCCCAGCATTTT. It specifies CASSTPGQPQHF.

The chain couples TRBV10-3 to TRBJ1-2; D ambiguous. Germline CDR1 is ENHRY and CDR2 is SYGVKD. CDR3 size: 12 residues. Trimming took off 6 bases at V and 8 bases at J, with 13 bases between the two ends. The CDR3 nucleotides are TGTGCCATCAGCGTCCGAGGGAAAGGCTACACCTTC. The encoded protein is CAISVRGKGYTF.

The rearrangement links TRBV29-1 to TRBJ1-2, with TRBD1 matching 8 bases. J lost 4 bases, V lost 3 bases, and 4 bases had no gene match. Germline V CDR1 and CDR2: SQVTM, ANQGSEA. The CDR3 totals 13 residues. CDR3 in DNA: TGCAGCGTTGAGACAGGGGAGGGCTATGGCTACACCTTC. It yields the protein CSVETGEGYGYTF.

This clone was seen more than once but under ten times. The chain links TRBV6-1 to TRBJ2-2, with TRBD1 identical over 8 bases. The CDR3 length is 15 residues. Trimming took 7 bases from V and 4 from J; bases not matched to a gene: 8. From germline, CDR1 is MNHNS and CDR2 SASEGT. The CDR3 reads CASISQGAGTGELFF. In DNA form, the CDR3 reads TGTGCCAGCATCTCTCAGGGGGCGGGCACCGGGGAGCTGTTTTTT.